This entry lists 24 T cell receptor beta chains sequenced from one sample in a study of metastatic and nonmetastatic thyroid tumors. TCRdb re-analyzed the PCR reads using MiXCR. The sample shows roughly 20,000 clones, more than 30% of them seen only once. Patients had received no treatment of any kind before thyroid surgery. Input material: tumor tissue. The receptors originated from a male donor with papillary thyroid cancer or a benign thyroid nodule (not recorded which). Some clones in this sample may be carry-over from other donors' samples.

The chain joins TRBV5-1 to TRBJ2-1; the match to TRBD2 covers 12 bases. The CDR3 has 15 residues. The J segment lost 4 bases and the V segment lost 4 bases, leaving 3 bases of the junction unmatched. The germline V gene encodes CDR1 SGHRS and CDR2 YFSETQ. CDR3 in DNA: TGCGCCAGCAGCACGACTAGCGGGAGTTACAATGAGCAGTTCTTC. Translation gives CASSTTSGSYNEQFF.

The chain carries TRBV20-1 and TRBJ2-7; TRBD1 is a possible D gene (6 bases). The V and J ends lost 3 bases and 1 base respectively, with 10 bases between them. The CDR3 sequence is 13 residues long. CDR1 is DFQATT and CDR2 is SNEGSKA in the germline V gene (reference sequence). Here the CDR3 reads CSASQGFSYEQYF. The CDR3 bases are TGCAGTGCTAGTCAGGGGTTTTCCTACGAGCAGTACTTC.

This clone occurred many times. This chain uses TRBV11-2 with TRBJ2-5, with 8 bases identical to TRBD1. The CDR3 is 16 amino acids. Per the germline V gene, CDR1 is SGHAT and CDR2 is FQNNGV. V shed 6 bases, J shed 5 bases, and the junction held 14 bases outside the gene matches. CDR3 sequence: CASREGQGGVRETQYF. CDR3 sequence (DNA): TGTGCCAGCAGGGAAGGACAGGGCGGGGTAAGGGAGACCCAGTACTTC.

A single count supports this clone. As DNA, the CDR3 is TGTGCCAGCAGGCCCTGGAGAACTAATGAAAAACTGTTTTTT. Its protein product is CASRPWRTNEKLFF. This rearrangement joins TRBV7-8 to TRBJ1-4; D is ambiguous. V lost 6 bases, J lost 1 base, and 9 bases lay in between. The CDR3 loop spans 14 amino acids. Germline lookup yields CDR1 SGHVS and CDR2 FQNEAQ.

This clone was counted at least ten times. The rearrangement joins TRBV27 to TRBJ1-3; D might be TRBD1 (5 bases). Trimming took 3 bases from V and 0 from J, leaving 6 bases between them. The CDR3 is 14 amino acids. Per the germline V gene, CDR1 is MNHEY and CDR2 is SMNVEV (reference sequence). The CDR3 sequence is CASSLGGSGNTIYF. The CDR3 DNA follows: TGTGCCAGCAGTTTGGGGGGCTCTGGAAACACCATATATTTT.

This clone was counted many times. The chain links TRBV30 to TRBJ1-6, with D possibly matching TRBD1 (5 bases). Per germline, CDR1 GTSNPN and CDR2 SVGIG (reference sequence). This CDR3 has 13 residues. V lost 0 bases, J lost 5 bases, and 5 bases lay in between. The CDR3 DNA sequence: TGTGCCTGGAGTGTACAGGATAATTCACCCCTCCACTTT. Translating gives CAWSVQDNSPLHF.

This clone was picked up many times. This sample also contains other DNA sequences that code for the same CDR3. The V gene is TRBV20-1, the J gene TRBJ2-3; the match to TRBD2 covers 13 bases. Trimming removed 6 bases from V and 3 bases from J; junction bases left unmatched: 6. The CDR3 sequence is 15 residues long. CDR1 is DFQATT and CDR2 is SNEGSKA in the germline V gene (reference sequence). Here the CDR3 reads CSASRLAGGTDTQYF. The CDR3 nucleotides are TGCAGTGCCTCCCGACTAGCGGGAGGAACAGATACGCAGTATTTT.

The genes are TRBV6-1 and TRBJ2-3; unclear D gene. The CDR3 is 15 residues long. V lost 5 bases, J lost 2 bases, and 14 bases lay in between. Looked up from germline, CDR1 is MNHNS and CDR2 is SASEGT. CDR3 DNA sequence: TGTGCCAGCAGTCCCCTTGGGGTTATCACAGATACGCAGTATTTT. Its protein product is CASSPLGVITDTQYF.

The V and J genes are TRBV11-2 and TRBJ2-5, with D perhaps TRBD1 (6 bases). Germline V gives CDR1 SGHAT, CDR2 FQNNGV. The V gene lost 4 bases and the J gene lost 3 bases, with 15 bases spanning the gap. This CDR3 spans 15 amino acids. CDR3 sequence: CASSSFLGGEETQYF. The CDR3 nucleotides read TGTGCCAGCAGCTCTTTTCTTGGGGGCGAAGAGACCCAGTACTTC.

This clone was seen a handful of times. The chain has TRBV6-5 and TRBJ2-1; no definite D call. Germline CDR1 and CDR2: MNHEY and SVGAGI. Deletions cut 5 bases from V and 7 bases from J, with 24 bases between. The CDR3 extends over 17 amino acids. The CDR3 is CASSHRRHGMASNEQFF. The DNA for the CDR3 is TGTGCCAGCAGTCACCGCCGGCACGGTATGGCCAGTAATGAGCAGTTCTTC.

The chain is built from TRBV20-1 and TRBJ2-7; 7 nucleotides agree with TRBD2. The CDR3 sequence is 16 residues long. Germline loops: CDR1 DFQATT, CDR2 SNEGSKA (reference sequence). V trimming: 0 bases; J trimming: 1 base; junction bases outside the gene matches: 9. CDR3 loop: CSARDQASGHSYEQYF. As DNA, the CDR3 is TGCAGTGCTAGAGATCAGGCTAGCGGCCATTCCTACGAGCAGTACTTC.

This clone was counted many times. V usage is TRBV29-1 and J usage is TRBJ2-7; 7 positions agree with TRBD2. This CDR3 has 14 residues. Per germline, CDR1 SQVTM and CDR2 ANQGSEA. The junction had 10 bases not matched to a gene; V was cut back by 4 bases and J by 4 bases. The CDR3 region is CSVATPGGSYEQYF. CDR3 sequence (DNA): TGCAGCGTTGCGACGCCCGGGGGGTCATACGAGCAGTACTTC.

This clone has a count of ten or more. The rearrangement uses TRBV10-3 and TRBJ1-1, with no clear D. Germline V CDR1 and CDR2: ENHRY, SYGVKD. Trimming took 4 bases from V and 7 from J, leaving 10 bases between them. CDR3 length: 12 residues. For the CDR3, the DNA is TGTGCCATCAGTGGACGCCCTGGTGAAGCTTTCTTT. Translation: CAISGRPGEAFF.

This clone has only a few counts. The rearrangement links TRBV6-5 to TRBJ2-1, with D unresolved. The germline V gene has CDR1 MNHEY and CDR2 SVGAGI. V lost 0 bases, J lost 0 bases, and 9 bases lay in between. The CDR3 length is 16 residues. In nucleotides, the CDR3 is TGTGCCAGCAGTTACTCGACTGTTGGCTCCTACAATGAGCAGTTCTTC. Translation gives CASSYSTVGSYNEQFF.

On this clone: At one boundary the junction diverges from the germline segment, which might be a read error. J is TRBJ2-5 and V is TRBV4-2; 7 nucleotides match TRBD1. Looked up from germline, CDR1 is LGHNA and CDR2 is YNFKEQ. The CDR3 length is 17 residues. In nucleotides, the CDR3 is TGTGCCAGCACCCAAGATTGGGAACAGGGGAGCCAAGAGACCCAGTACTTC. Amino acids: CASTQDWEQGSQETQYF.

This clone was seen more than once but under ten times. This sequence joins TRBV2 and TRBJ1-1; tentatively, D is TRBD1 (5 bases). The CDR3 extends over 13 amino acids. V was pared by 9 bases and J by 1 base, with 12 bases between. Germline loops: CDR1 SNHLY, CDR2 FYNNEI. The CDR3 here is CASTETGNTEAFF. CDR3 coding DNA: TGTGCCAGTACTGAAACAGGGAACACTGAAGCTTTCTTT.

There are a few counts of this clone. This may be a read error: a much more frequent sequence differs by one nucleotide. The chain carries TRBV29-1 and TRBJ2-5; D unresolved. The V gene lost 3 bases and the J gene lost 7 bases, with 15 bases spanning the gap. CDR1 and CDR2 (germline): SQVTM, ANQGSEA. This CDR3 spans 13 amino acids. The CDR3 DNA reads TGCAGCGTTGAGGAAACCCATCCGTCGACCCAGTACTTC. It is translated as CSVEETHPSTQYF. Supplemented by reference TRBV29-1 and TRBJ2-5, the full variable domain reads SAVISQKPSRDICQRGTSLTIQCQVDSQVTMMFWYRQQPGQSLTLIATANQGSEATYESGFVIDKFPISRPNLTFSTLTVSNMSPEDSSIYLCSVEETHPSTQYFGPGTRLLVL.

In this sample, this clone turned up a few times. The gene calls are TRBV6-1 and TRBJ1-1; possible D gene TRBD1, 6 bases. Germline CDR1 reads MNHNS; CDR2 reads SASEGT. Between the trimmed V and J ends, which lost 5 bases and 1 base, there was a span of 20 bases. The CDR3 contains 17 residues. CDR3 protein: CASSQKNRGLSNTEAFF. CDR3 sequence (DNA): TGTGCCAGCAGTCAGAAAAACCGGGGGCTATCGAACACTGAAGCTTTCTTT.

The rearrangement uses TRBV20-1 and TRBJ2-7; no reliable D call. CDR3 length equals 12 residues. The germline V gene encodes CDR1 DFQATT and CDR2 SNEGSKA (reference sequence). V was trimmed by 6 bases and J by 0 bases, leaving 9 bases between them. CDR3 in DNA: TGCAGTGCCAGGTCCGGCTCCTACGAGCAGTACTTC. It yields the protein CSARSGSYEQYF.

V and J are TRBV20-1 and TRBJ1-5; D unresolved. V was trimmed by 3 bases and J by 6 bases, leaving 12 bases between them. Germline-derived CDR1 and CDR2 are DFQATT and SNEGSKA (reference sequence). The CDR3 is 13 amino acids. CDR3 sequence: CSARSVDGQPQHF. CDR3 in DNA: TGCAGTGCTAGGTCGGTAGATGGTCAGCCCCAGCATTTT.

Note on this clone: The CDR3 does not end in the conserved phenylalanine or tryptophan, so this is likely a read error. The DNA is left out, because the CDR3 cannot be placed on it with certainty; the CDR3 is given as TCRdb lists it. J is TRBJ2-5 and V is TRBV5-1; TRBD1 reflects the table's D call only, with no check against the DNA. The CDR3 is 13 residues long, counting both termini. Per the germline V gene, CDR1 is SGHRS and CDR2 is YFSETQ. The CDR3: CASSPLGQATQNI.

The V gene is TRBV11-2, the J gene TRBJ2-1; 8 positions agree with TRBD2. V gave up 6 bases and J gave up 6 bases; unmatched junction bases: 16. This CDR3 region has 17 residues. In germline, CDR1 is SGHAT, CDR2 FQNNGV. CDR3 sequence: CASSSYEREFRPNEQFF. CDR3 bases: TGTGCCAGCAGTTCGTACGAGCGGGAGTTCAGGCCCAATGAGCAGTTCTTC. Based on the CDR3 plus reference TRBV11-2 and TRBJ2-1, the full variable domain is EAGVAQSPRYKIIEKRQSVAFWCNPISGHATLYWYQQILGQGPKLLIQFQNNGVVDDSQLPKDRFSAERLKGVDSTLKIQPAKLEDSAVYLCASSSYEREFRPNEQFFGPGTRLTVL.

Points on this clone: A junction boundary mismatches the germline segment, possibly from a read error. The CDR3: CSWSVRTGTNVQFF. CDR3 coding DNA: TGTTCCTGGAGTGTACGGACAGGGACTAATGTGCAGTTCTTC. The rearrangement uses TRBV30 and TRBJ2-1, with a weak D call TRBD1 (8 bases). The germline V gene encodes CDR1 GTSNPN and CDR2 SVGIG (reference sequence). The CDR3 consists of 14 residues.

This clone was observed a handful of times. A much larger clone sits a single nucleotide away, making a read error possible. This chain uses TRBV20-1 with TRBJ2-2; D unresolved. Deletions cut 3 bases from V and 4 bases from J, with 24 bases between. Germline CDR1 is DFQATT and CDR2 is SNEGSKA (reference sequence). The CDR3 contains 18 residues. Here the CDR3 reads CSASPAGSSWLSTGELFF. As DNA, the CDR3 is TGCAGTGCTAGTCCCGCTGGTAGCAGCTGGCTGAGCACCGGGGAGCTGTTTTTT.